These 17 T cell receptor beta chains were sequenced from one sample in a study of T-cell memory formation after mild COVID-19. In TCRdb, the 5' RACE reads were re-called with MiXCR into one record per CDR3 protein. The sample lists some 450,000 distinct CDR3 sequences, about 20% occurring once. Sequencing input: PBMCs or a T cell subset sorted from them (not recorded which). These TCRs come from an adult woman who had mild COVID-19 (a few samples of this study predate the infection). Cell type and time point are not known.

The CDR3: CASTWGSGGNEQFF. The CDR3 DNA reads as TGTGCCAGCACCTGGGGTAGCGGGGGCAATGAGCAGTTCTTC. The chain combines TRBV7-9 with TRBJ2-1; 9 nucleotides line up with TRBD2. The length of the CDR3 is 14 residues. Losses at the gene ends were 7 bases for V and 6 bases for J; bases not matched to a gene: 7. Per germline, CDR1 SEHNR and CDR2 FQNEAQ (reference sequence).

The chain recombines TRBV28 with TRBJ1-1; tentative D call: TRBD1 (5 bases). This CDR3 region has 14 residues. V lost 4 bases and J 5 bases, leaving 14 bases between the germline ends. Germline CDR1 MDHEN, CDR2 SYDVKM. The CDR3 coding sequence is TGTGCCAGCAGTTCCAGGGCTTTGGGAACTGAAGCTTTCTTT. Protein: CASSSRALGTEAFF.

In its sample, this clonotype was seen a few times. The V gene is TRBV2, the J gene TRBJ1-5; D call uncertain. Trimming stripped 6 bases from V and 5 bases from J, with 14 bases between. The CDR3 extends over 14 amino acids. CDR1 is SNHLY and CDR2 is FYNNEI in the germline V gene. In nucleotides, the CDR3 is TGTGCCAGCAGAGATATTAGACACGATCAGCCCCAGCATTTT. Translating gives CASRDIRHDQPQHF.

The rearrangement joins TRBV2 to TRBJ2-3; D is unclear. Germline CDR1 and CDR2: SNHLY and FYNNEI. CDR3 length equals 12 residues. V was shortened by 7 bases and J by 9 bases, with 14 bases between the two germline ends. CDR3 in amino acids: CASIGLLRTQYF. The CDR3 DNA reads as TGTGCCAGCATCGGTCTACTGAGGACGCAGTATTTT.

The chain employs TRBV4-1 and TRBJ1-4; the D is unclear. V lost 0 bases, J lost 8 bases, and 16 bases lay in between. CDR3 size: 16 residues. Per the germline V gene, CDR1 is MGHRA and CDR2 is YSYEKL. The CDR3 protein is CASSQEEGGRREKLFF. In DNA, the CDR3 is TGCGCCAGCAGCCAAGAAGAGGGAGGGCGGCGGGAAAAACTGTTTTTT.

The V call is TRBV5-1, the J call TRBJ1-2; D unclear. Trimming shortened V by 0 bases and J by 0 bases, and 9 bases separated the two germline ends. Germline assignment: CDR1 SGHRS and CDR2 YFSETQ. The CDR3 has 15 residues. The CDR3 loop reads CASSLEGIANYGYTF. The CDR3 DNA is TGCGCCAGCAGCTTGGAGGGAATAGCTAACTATGGCTACACCTTC.

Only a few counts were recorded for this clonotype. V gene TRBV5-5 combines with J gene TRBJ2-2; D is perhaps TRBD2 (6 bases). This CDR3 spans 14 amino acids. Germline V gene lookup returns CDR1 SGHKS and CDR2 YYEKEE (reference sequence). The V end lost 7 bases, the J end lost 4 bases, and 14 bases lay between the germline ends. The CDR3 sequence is CASSSGVGTGELFF. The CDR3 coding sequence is TGTGCCAGCTCCTCGGGGGTGGGCACCGGGGAGCTGTTTTTT.

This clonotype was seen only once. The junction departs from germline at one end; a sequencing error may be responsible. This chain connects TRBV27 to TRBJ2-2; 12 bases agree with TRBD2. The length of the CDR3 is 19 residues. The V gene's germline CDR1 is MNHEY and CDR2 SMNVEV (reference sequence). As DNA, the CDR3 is TGTGCCAGAAGTTCCTTCGGACTAGCGGGATGGCGGAACACCGGGGAGCTGTTTTTT. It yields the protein CARSSFGLAGWRNTGELFF.

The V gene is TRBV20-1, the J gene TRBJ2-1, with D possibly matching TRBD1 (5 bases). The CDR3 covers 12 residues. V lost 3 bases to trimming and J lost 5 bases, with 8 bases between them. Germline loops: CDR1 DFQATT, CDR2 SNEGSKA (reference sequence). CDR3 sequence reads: CSARRQNNEQFF. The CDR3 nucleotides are TGCAGTGCTAGGCGACAGAACAATGAGCAGTTCTTC.

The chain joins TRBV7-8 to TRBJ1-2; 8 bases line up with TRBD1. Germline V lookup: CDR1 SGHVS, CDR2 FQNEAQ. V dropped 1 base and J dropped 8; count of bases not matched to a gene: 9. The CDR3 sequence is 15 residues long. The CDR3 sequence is CASSLGPAGGRGYTF. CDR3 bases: TGTGCCAGCAGCTTAGGACCGGCAGGGGGCAGAGGCTACACCTTC.

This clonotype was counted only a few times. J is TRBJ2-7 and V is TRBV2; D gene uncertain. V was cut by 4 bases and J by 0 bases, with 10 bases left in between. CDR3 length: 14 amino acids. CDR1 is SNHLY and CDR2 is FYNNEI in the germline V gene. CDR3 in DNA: TGTGCCAGCAGTGTACGGGCAGACTCCTACGAGCAGTACTTC. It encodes CASSVRADSYEQYF. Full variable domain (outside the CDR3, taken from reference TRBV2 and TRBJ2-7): EPEVTQTPSHQVTQMGQEVILRCVPISNHLYFYWYRQILGQKVEFLVSFYNNEISEKSEIFDDQFSVERPDGSNFTLKIRSTKLEDSAMYFCASSVRADSYEQYFGPGTRLTVT.

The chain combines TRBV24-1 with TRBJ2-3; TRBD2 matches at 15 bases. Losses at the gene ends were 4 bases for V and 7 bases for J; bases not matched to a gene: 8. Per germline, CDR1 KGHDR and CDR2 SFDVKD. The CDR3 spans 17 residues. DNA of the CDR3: TGTGCCACCAGTGACCCCGGACTAGCGGGGGGGCAAAATACGCAGTATTTT. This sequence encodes CATSDPGLAGGQNTQYF.

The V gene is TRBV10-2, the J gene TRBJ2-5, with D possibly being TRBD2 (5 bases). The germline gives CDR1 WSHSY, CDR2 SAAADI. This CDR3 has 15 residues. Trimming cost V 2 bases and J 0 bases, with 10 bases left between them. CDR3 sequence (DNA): TGCGCCAGCAGTGAGGAGGGCGCGTACCAAGAGACCCAGTACTTC. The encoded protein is CASSEEGAYQETQYF.

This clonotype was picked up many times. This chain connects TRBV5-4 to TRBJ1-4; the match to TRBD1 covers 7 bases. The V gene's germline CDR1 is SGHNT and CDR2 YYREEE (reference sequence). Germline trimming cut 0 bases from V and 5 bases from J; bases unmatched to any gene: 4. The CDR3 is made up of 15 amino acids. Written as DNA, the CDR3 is TGTGCCAGCAGCTTGGGACAGGGAGGCAATGAAAAACTGTTTTTT. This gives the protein CASSLGQGGNEKLFF. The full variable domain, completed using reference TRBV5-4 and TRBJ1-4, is ETGVTQSPTHLIKTRGQQVTLRCSSQSGHNTVSWYQQALGQGPQFIFQYYREEENGRGNFPPRFSGLQFPNYSSELNVNALELDDSALYLCASSLGQGGNEKLFFGSGTQLSVL.

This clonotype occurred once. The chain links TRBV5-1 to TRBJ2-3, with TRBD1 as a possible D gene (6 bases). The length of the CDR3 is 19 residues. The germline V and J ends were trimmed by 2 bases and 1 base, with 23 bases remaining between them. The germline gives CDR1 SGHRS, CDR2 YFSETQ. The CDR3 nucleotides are TGCGCCAGCAGCTTAGCGGTTTCACACAGGGTAGAAGGCACAGATACGCAGTATTTT. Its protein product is CASSLAVSHRVEGTDTQYF.

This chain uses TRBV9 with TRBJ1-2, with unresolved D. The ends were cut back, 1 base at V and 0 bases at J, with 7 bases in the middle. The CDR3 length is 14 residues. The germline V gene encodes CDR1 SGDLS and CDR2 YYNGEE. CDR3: CASSVYRPNYGYTF. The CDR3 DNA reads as TGTGCCAGCAGCGTATATAGACCTAACTATGGCTACACCTTC.

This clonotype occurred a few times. The CDR3 loop reads CASSYSGLSSYEQYF. CDR3 coding DNA: TGTGCCAGCAGCTATAGCGGGCTGAGCTCCTACGAGCAGTACTTC. This chain links TRBV11-2 with TRBJ2-7, with 7 bases identical to TRBD2. Per germline, CDR1 SGHAT and CDR2 FQNNGV. Trimming at V came to 4 bases and at J to 0 bases, leaving 6 bases not matched to a gene. There are 15 residues in the CDR3.